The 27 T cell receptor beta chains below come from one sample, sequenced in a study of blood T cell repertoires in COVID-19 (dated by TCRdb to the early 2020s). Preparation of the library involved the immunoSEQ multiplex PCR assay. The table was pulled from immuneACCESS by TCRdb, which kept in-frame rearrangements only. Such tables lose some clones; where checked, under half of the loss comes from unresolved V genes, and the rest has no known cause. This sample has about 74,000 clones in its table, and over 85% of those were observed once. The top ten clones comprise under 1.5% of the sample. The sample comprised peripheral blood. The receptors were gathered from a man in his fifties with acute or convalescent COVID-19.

CDR3 bases: TGTGCCAGCAGTGACTCATCCAGCGAAAAGGTCGTCGGTGAGCAGTTCTTC. Translated: CASSDSSSEKVVGEQFF. The gene calls are TRBV6-4 and TRBJ2-1; D remains unclear. The germline CDR1 and CDR2 sequences are MRHNA and SNTAGT. The CDR3 consists of 17 residues. V dropped 0 bases and J dropped 9 bases, with 21 bases sitting between them.

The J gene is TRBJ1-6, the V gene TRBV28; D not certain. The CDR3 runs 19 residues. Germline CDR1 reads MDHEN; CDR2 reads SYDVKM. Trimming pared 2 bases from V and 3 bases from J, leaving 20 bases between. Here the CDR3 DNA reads TGTGCCAGCAGTTTAGGCGCCACCGGAGTGTATATCTATAATTCACCCCTCCACTTT. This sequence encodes CASSLGATGVYIYNSPLHF.

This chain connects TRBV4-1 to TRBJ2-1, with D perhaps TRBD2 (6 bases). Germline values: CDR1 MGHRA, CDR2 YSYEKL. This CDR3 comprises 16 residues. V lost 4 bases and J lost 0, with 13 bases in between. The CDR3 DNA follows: TGCGCCAGCAGCCTAGGGGACTTAGCCTCCTACAATGAGCAGTTCTTC. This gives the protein CASSLGDLASYNEQFF.

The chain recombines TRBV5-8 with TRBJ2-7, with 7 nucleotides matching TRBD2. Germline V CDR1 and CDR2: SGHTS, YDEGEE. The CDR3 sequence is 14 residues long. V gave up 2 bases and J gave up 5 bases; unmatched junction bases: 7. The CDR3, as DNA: TGTGCCAGCAGCTTACGGGAGGAGTGGGACGAGCAGTACTTC. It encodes CASSLREEWDEQYF.

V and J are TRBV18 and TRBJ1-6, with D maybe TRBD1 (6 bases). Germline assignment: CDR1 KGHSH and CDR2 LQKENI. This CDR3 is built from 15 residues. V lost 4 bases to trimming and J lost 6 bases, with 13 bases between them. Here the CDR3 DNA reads TGTGCCAGCTCACTCACGACAGGAGTTAATTCACCCCTCCACTTT. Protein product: CASSLTTGVNSPLHF.

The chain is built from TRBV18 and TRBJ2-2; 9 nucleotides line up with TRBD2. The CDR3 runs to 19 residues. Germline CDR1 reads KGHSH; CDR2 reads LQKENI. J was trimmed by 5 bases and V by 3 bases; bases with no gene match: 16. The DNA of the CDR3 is TGTGCCAGCTCACCCTGGACTAGCGCCAGCCCCGTTGAGACCGGGGAGCTGTTTTTT. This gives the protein CASSPWTSASPVETGELFF. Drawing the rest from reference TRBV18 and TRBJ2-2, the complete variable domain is NAGVMQNPRHLVRRRGQEARLRCSPMKGHSHVYWYRQLPEEGLKFMVYLQKENIIDESGMPKERFSAEFPKEGPSILRIQQVVRGDSAAYFCASSPWTSASPVETGELFFGEGSRLTVL.

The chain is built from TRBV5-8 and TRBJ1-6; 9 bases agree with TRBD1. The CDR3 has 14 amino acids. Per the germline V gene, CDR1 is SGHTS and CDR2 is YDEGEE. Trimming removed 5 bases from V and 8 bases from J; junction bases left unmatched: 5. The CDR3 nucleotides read TGTGCCAGCAGAACGGGACAGGGCCATTCACCCCTCCACTTT. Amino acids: CASRTGQGHSPLHF.

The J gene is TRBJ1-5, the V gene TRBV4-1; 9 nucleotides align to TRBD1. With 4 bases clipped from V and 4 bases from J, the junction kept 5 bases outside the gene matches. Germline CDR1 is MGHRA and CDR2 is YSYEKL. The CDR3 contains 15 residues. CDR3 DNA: TGCGCCAGCAGCCTGGGGACAGGGAAGAATCAGCCCCAGCATTTT. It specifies CASSLGTGKNQPQHF.

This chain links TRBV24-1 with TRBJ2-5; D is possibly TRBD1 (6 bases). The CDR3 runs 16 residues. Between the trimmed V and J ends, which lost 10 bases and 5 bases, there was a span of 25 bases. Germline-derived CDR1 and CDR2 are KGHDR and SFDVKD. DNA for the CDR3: TGTGCCACGGGCAAGCCCGGGACACAGTCAAGGGAGACCCAGTACTTC. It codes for CATGKPGTQSRETQYF.

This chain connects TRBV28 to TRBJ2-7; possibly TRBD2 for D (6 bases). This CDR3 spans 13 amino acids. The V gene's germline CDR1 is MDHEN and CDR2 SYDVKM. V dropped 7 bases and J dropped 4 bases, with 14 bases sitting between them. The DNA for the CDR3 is TGTGCCAGCAAGAGGGGAGGAGGGTACGAGCAGTACTTC. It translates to CASKRGGGYEQYF. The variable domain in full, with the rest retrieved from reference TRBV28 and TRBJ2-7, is DVKVTQSSRYLVKRTGEKVFLECVQDMDHENMFWYRQDPGLGLRLIYFSYDVKMKEKGDIPEGYSVSREKKERFSLILESASTNQTSMYLCASKRGGGYEQYFGPGTRLTVT.

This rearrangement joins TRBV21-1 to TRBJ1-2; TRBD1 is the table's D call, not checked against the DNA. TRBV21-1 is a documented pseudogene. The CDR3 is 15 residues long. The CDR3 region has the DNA TGTGCCAGCAGCAAGTCGGGACAGATCCCCCGGGACTACACCTTC. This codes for CASSKSGQIPRDYTF.

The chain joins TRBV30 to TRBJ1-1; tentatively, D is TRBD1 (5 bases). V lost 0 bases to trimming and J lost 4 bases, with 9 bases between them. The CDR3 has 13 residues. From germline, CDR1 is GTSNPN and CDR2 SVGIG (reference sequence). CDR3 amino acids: CAWSVLGGTEAFF. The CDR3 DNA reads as TGTGCCTGGAGTGTCTTGGGGGGCACTGAAGCTTTCTTT.

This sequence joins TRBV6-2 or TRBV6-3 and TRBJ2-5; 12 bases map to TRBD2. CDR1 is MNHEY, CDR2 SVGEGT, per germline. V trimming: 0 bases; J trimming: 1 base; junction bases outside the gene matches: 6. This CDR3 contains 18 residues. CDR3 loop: CASSYSLLTSGGQETQYF. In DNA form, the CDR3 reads TGTGCCAGCAGTTACTCGTTGTTGACTAGCGGGGGCCAAGAGACCCAGTACTTC.

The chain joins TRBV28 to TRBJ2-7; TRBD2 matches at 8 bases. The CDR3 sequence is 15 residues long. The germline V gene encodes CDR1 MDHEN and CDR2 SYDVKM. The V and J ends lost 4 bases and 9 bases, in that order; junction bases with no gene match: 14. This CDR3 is CASSSPGLGYEVQYF. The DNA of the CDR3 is TGTGCCAGCAGTTCCCCGGGACTAGGATACGAAGTGCAGTACTTC.

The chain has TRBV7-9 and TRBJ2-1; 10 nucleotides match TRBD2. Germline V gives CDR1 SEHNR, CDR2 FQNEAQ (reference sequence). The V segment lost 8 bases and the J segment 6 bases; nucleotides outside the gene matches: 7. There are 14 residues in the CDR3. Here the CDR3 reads CASSQGLALNEQFF. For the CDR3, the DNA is TGTGCCAGCTCCCAGGGACTAGCGCTCAATGAGCAGTTCTTC.

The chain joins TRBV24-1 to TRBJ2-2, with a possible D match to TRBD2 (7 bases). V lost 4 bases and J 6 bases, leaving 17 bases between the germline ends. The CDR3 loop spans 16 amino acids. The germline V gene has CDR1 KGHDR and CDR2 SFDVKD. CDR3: CATSESKGGGPGELFF. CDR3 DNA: TGTGCCACCAGTGAATCTAAGGGAGGGGGTCCCGGGGAGCTGTTTTTT.

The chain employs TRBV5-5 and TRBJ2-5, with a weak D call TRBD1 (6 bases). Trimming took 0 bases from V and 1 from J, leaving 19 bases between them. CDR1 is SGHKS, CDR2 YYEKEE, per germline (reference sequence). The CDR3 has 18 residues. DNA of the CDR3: TGTGCCAGCAGCTTGGAACGGACAGACGTTACGGGCCAAGAGACCCAGTACTTC. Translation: CASSLERTDVTGQETQYF.

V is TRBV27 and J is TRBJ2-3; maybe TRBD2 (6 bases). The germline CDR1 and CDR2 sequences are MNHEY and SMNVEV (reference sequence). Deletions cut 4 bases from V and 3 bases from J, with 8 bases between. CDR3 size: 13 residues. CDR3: CASSSGLTDTQYF. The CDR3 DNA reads TGTGCCAGCAGTTCCGGACTAACAGATACGCAGTATTTT.

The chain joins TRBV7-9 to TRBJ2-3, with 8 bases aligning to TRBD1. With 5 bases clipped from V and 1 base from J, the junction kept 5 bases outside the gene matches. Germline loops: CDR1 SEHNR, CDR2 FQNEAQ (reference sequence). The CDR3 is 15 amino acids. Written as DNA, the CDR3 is TGTGCCAGCAGCGGACCGGGACAGGGCACAGATACGCAGTATTTT. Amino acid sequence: CASSGPGQGTDTQYF.

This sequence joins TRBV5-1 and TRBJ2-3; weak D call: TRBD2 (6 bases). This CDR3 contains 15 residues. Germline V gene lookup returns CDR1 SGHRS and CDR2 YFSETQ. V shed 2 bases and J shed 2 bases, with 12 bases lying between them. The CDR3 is CASSFYSGYTDTQYF. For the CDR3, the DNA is TGCGCCAGCAGCTTCTATAGCGGCTACACAGATACGCAGTATTTT.

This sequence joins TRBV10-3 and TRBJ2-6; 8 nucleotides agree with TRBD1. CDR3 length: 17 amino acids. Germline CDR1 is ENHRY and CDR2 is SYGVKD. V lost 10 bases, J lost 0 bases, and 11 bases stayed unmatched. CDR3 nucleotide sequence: TGTGCCACCGGGGACGGACAGGGCTTCTCTGGGGCCAACGTCCTGACTTTC. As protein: CATGDGQGFSGANVLTF.

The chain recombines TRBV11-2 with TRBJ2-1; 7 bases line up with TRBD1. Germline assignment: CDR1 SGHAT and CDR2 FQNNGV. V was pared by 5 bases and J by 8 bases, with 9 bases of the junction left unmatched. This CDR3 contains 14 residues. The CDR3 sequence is CASSALPGGYEQFF. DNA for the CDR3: TGTGCCAGCAGCGCGCTGCCAGGGGGATATGAGCAGTTCTTC.

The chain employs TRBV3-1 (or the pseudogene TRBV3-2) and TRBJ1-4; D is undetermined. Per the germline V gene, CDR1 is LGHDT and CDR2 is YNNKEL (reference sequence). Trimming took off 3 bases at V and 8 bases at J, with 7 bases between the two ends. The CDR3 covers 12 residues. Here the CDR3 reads CASSQGREKLFF. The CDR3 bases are TGTGCCAGCAGCCAGGGCAGGGAAAAACTGTTTTTT.

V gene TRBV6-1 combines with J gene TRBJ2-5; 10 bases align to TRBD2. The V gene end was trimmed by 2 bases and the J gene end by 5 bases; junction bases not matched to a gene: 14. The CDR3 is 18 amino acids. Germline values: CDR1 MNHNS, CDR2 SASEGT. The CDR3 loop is CASSERGFLAGEWETQYF. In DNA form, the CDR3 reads TGTGCCAGCAGTGAACGGGGCTTCCTAGCGGGAGAGTGGGAGACCCAGTACTTC.

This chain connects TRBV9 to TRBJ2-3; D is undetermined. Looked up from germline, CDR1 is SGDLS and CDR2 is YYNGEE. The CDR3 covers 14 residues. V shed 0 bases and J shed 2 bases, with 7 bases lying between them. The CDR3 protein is CASSVGGLTDTQYF. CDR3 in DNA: TGTGCCAGCAGCGTAGGTGGGCTCACAGATACGCAGTATTTT.

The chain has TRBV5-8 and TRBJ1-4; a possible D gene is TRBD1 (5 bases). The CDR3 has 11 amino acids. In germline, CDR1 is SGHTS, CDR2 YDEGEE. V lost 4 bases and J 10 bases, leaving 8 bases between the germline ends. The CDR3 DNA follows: TGTGCCAGCAGCGGGGCAGGAAAACTGTTTTTT. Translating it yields CASSGAGKLFF.

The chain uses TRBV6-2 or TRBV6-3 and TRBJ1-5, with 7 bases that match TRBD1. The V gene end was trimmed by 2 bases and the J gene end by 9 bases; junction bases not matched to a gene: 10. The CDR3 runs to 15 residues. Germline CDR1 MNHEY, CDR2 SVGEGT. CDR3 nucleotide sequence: TGTGCCAGCAGTTACCTTGGGACAGCCAACGGGCCCCAGCATTTT. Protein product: CASSYLGTANGPQHF.